These T cell receptor beta chains were read from a single sample in a study of PD-1 blockade in classical Hodgkin lymphoma. Profiled with immunoSEQ multiplex PCR; TCRdb holds only in-frame clones, not every one. The table has tens of thousands of clones, more than 75% seen once. The input for sequencing was peripheral blood mononuclear cells (PBMCs), taken before the fourth cycle of nivolumab. The receptors derive from a human donor with classical Hodgkin lymphoma. Both conserved end residues are part of each CDR3. D genes are given only for firm matches. Clone size is not always given. Where it is, it says once, few, many or a class for expanded clones.

abundance: once; j_gene: TRBJ1-2; v_gene: TRBV15; d_gene: -; CDR3nt: TGTGCCACCAGCAGAGAGGGAGGAGCTAACTATGGCTACACCTTC; CDR3aa: CATSREGGANYGYTF
abundance: -; j_gene: TRBJ2-7; v_gene: TRBV6-6; d_gene: TRBD2; CDR3nt: TGTGCCAGCGTGACTAGCGGGAGGGCCGGGGAGCAGTACTTC; CDR3aa: CASVTSGRAGEQYF
abundance: few; j_gene: TRBJ1-1; v_gene: TRBV30; d_gene: TRBD1; CDR3nt: TGTGCCTGTTCAGACAGGGGCACTGAAGCTTTCTTT; CDR3aa: CACSDRGTEAFF
abundance: once; j_gene: TRBJ2-5; v_gene: TRBV30; d_gene: -; CDR3nt: TGTGCCTGGAGCCCAGGGGAGGTGACCCAGTACTTC; CDR3aa: CAWSPGEVTQYF
abundance: -; j_gene: TRBJ1-2; v_gene: TRBV27; d_gene: -; CDR3nt: TGTGCCAGCAGTCCTAACTCGGACAGCTCGAACTATGGCTACACCTTC; CDR3aa: CASSPNSDSSNYGYTF
abundance: -; j_gene: TRBJ1-3; v_gene: TRBV29-1; d_gene: TRBD1; CDR3nt: TGCAGCGTCGGGACAGGGGTGGACACCATATATTTT; CDR3aa: CSVGTGVDTIYF
abundance: -; j_gene: TRBJ2-4; v_gene: TRBV7-2; d_gene: TRBD1; CDR3nt: TGTGCCAGCAGCCCGCGACAGGGCTTAGTAGCCAAAAACATTCAGTACTTC; CDR3aa: CASSPRQGLVAKNIQYF
abundance: once; j_gene: TRBJ1-6; v_gene: TRBV11-1; d_gene: -; CDR3nt: TGTGCCAGCAGCCTTAATATGGGTCTGAATTCACCCCTCCACTTT; CDR3aa: CASSLNMGLNSPLHF
abundance: -; j_gene: TRBJ2-2; v_gene: TRBV5-1; d_gene: TRBD1; CDR3nt: TGCGCCAGCAGCTCACAGGGGGACACCGGGGAGCTGTTTTTT; CDR3aa: CASSSQGDTGELFF
abundance: -; j_gene: TRBJ1-1; v_gene: TRBV27; d_gene: -; CDR3nt: TGTGCCAGCACCTCCTTCAGGGGAGGACTAACTGAAGCTTTCTTT; CDR3aa: CASTSFRGGLTEAFF
abundance: -; j_gene: TRBJ2-1; v_gene: TRBV4-3; d_gene: -; CDR3nt: TGCGCCAGCAGCCAAGATCCTACCCCGTACAATGAGCAGTTCTTC; CDR3aa: CASSQDPTPYNEQFF
abundance: -; j_gene: TRBJ2-5; v_gene: TRBV7-9; d_gene: TRBD2; CDR3nt: TGTGCCAGCAGCCCAGGACTAGCGGAAGAGACCCAGTACTTC; CDR3aa: CASSPGLAEETQYF
abundance: -; j_gene: TRBJ2-5; v_gene: TRBV6-5; d_gene: -; CDR3nt: TGTGCCAGCAGTCCGGGCCCAGGAGAGACCCAGTACTTC; CDR3aa: CASSPGPGETQYF
abundance: -; j_gene: TRBJ1-1; v_gene: TRBV19; d_gene: -; CDR3nt: TGTGCCAGTAGTATGGATGCGAACACTGAAGCTTTCTTT; CDR3aa: CASSMDANTEAFF
abundance: -; j_gene: TRBJ1-1; v_gene: TRBV14; d_gene: -; CDR3nt: TGTGCCAGCAGCCAAGCTTGGGCCGCAGGGGTTCCTGAAGCTTTCTTT; CDR3aa: CASSQAWAAGVPEAFF
abundance: -; j_gene: TRBJ2-3; v_gene: TRBV18; d_gene: -; CDR3nt: TGTGCCAGCTCACCAAGGACTTTCACAGATACGCAGTATTTT; CDR3aa: CASSPRTFTDTQYF
abundance: -; j_gene: TRBJ1-1; v_gene: TRBV7-3; d_gene: -; CDR3nt: TGTGCCAGCAGCCCCGGACTACTAGGGACTGAAGCTTTCTTT; CDR3aa: CASSPGLLGTEAFF
abundance: few; j_gene: TRBJ2-1; v_gene: TRBV6-6; d_gene: TRBD2; CDR3nt: TGTGCCAGCAGTCCAGCCGGGACTACAAACAATGAGCAGTTCTTC; CDR3aa: CASSPAGTTNNEQFF
abundance: -; j_gene: TRBJ2-7; v_gene: TRBV30; d_gene: -; CDR3nt: TGTGCCTGGAGCCGGGGGAGGCTCGAGCAGTACTTC; CDR3aa: CAWSRGRLEQYF
abundance: -; j_gene: TRBJ1-3; v_gene: TRBV11-2; d_gene: -; CDR3nt: TGTGCCAGCAGCTTAGCCGGGGGGACTGGAAACACCATATATTTT; CDR3aa: CASSLAGGTGNTIYF
abundance: -; j_gene: TRBJ1-1; v_gene: TRBV5-1; d_gene: TRBD1; CDR3nt: TGCGCCAGCAGCTTTTCCACCGGGACAGGGGGTGTCACTGAAGCTTTCTTT; CDR3aa: CASSFSTGTGGVTEAFF
abundance: -; j_gene: TRBJ2-2; v_gene: TRBV9; d_gene: -; CDR3nt: TGTGCCAGCAGCTCGGGACCCCCAGTGGGGGAGCTGTTTTTT; CDR3aa: CASSSGPPVGELFF
abundance: -; j_gene: TRBJ2-3; v_gene: TRBV15; d_gene: TRBD1; CDR3nt: TGTGCCACCAGCAGAGGGACAGGGCTTTCGGATACGCAGTATTTT; CDR3aa: CATSRGTGLSDTQYF
abundance: medium-sized; j_gene: TRBJ1-1; v_gene: TRBV27; d_gene: -; CDR3nt: TGTGCCAGCAGTCCCAGGGGCAGCGAAGCTTTCTTT; CDR3aa: CASSPRGSEAFF
abundance: -; j_gene: TRBJ2-7; v_gene: TRBV27; d_gene: TRBD1; CDR3nt: TGTGCCAGTAGCCGACAGGGTAATTCCTACGAGCAGTACTTC; CDR3aa: CASSRQGNSYEQYF
abundance: -; j_gene: TRBJ2-3; v_gene: TRBV5-4; d_gene: TRBD2; CDR3nt: TGTGCCAGCAGCTTGGGACTAGCGGGAGTTACGCAGTATTTT; CDR3aa: CASSLGLAGVTQYF
abundance: -; j_gene: TRBJ1-1; v_gene: TRBV2; d_gene: TRBD1; CDR3nt: TGTGCCAGCAGTCTGACAGGGGGGACTGAAGCTTTCTTT; CDR3aa: CASSLTGGTEAFF
abundance: -; j_gene: TRBJ2-3; v_gene: TRBV7-9; d_gene: -; CDR3nt: TGTGCCAGCAGCCAAAGAGGAGGCACAGATACGCAGTATTTT; CDR3aa: CASSQRGGTDTQYF
abundance: -; j_gene: TRBJ2-7; v_gene: TRBV18; d_gene: -; CDR3nt: TGTGCCAGCTCACCGACGGGAGGGGGGACAGGGTCCTACGAGCAGTACTTC; CDR3aa: CASSPTGGGTGSYEQYF
abundance: -; j_gene: TRBJ2-5; v_gene: TRBV6-5; d_gene: -; CDR3nt: TGTGCCAGCAGTTACCGTCCCGAAGAGACCCAGTACTTC; CDR3aa: CASSYRPEETQYF
abundance: -; j_gene: TRBJ2-7; v_gene: TRBV10-1; d_gene: -; CDR3nt: TGCGCCAGCAGTGAGTCAGGTTACGAGCAGTACTTC; CDR3aa: CASSESGYEQYF
abundance: -; j_gene: TRBJ2-6; v_gene: TRBV7-3; d_gene: -; CDR3nt: TGTGCCAGCAGTCCGGGCAGGGGTCTAGCTGGGGCCAACGTCCTGACTTTC; CDR3aa: CASSPGRGLAGANVLTF
abundance: -; j_gene: TRBJ2-2; v_gene: TRBV7-2; d_gene: -; CDR3nt: TGTGCCAGCAGCTGGGACAAGGGTAACACCGGGGAGCTGTTTTTT; CDR3aa: CASSWDKGNTGELFF
abundance: once; j_gene: TRBJ2-4; v_gene: TRBV30; d_gene: -; CDR3nt: TGTGCCTGGAGTAGGGAGGAGGGCAAAAACATTCAGTACTTC; CDR3aa: CAWSREEGKNIQYF
abundance: few; j_gene: TRBJ2-5; v_gene: TRBV5-4; d_gene: TRBD2; CDR3nt: TGTGCCAGCAGCTTGGGCGGGAGGGCCCAAGAGACCCAGTACTTC; CDR3aa: CASSLGGRAQETQYF
abundance: -; j_gene: TRBJ2-3; v_gene: TRBV2; d_gene: -; CDR3nt: TGTGCCAGCAGTGCCTGGGGGCCGCTTACGCAGTATTTT; CDR3aa: CASSAWGPLTQYF
abundance: -; j_gene: TRBJ1-5; v_gene: TRBV2; d_gene: -; CDR3nt: TGTGCCAGCAGTGAATCCGACAGGCCTAATCAGCCCCAGCATTTT; CDR3aa: CASSESDRPNQPQHF
abundance: -; j_gene: TRBJ1-1; v_gene: TRBV19; d_gene: -; CDR3nt: TGTGCCAGTATGACAGCTATCCCAACAACGACGAACACTGAAGCTTTCTTT; CDR3aa: CASMTAIPTTTNTEAFF
abundance: few; j_gene: TRBJ2-4; v_gene: TRBV4-1; d_gene: TRBD2; CDR3nt: TGCGCCAGCAGCCAAGTTGGGACTAGCGGAGCCAAAAACATTCAGTACTTC; CDR3aa: CASSQVGTSGAKNIQYF
abundance: -; j_gene: TRBJ1-1; v_gene: TRBV6-1; d_gene: -; CDR3nt: TGTGCCAGCAGTATTAGCGGGGGAGGGACTGAAGCTTTCTTT; CDR3aa: CASSISGGGTEAFF
abundance: -; j_gene: TRBJ2-7; v_gene: TRBV10-3; d_gene: TRBD1; CDR3nt: TGTGCCATCAGTGAGATTCCCCGGAGGACAGGGGGTAGTTACGAGCAGTACTTC; CDR3aa: CAISEIPRRTGGSYEQYF
abundance: -; j_gene: TRBJ2-3; v_gene: TRBV7-8; d_gene: -; CDR3nt: TGTGCCAGCAGCTCCCGGGGGCTAGCGACAAGCACAGATACGCAGTATTTT; CDR3aa: CASSSRGLATSTDTQYF
abundance: -; j_gene: TRBJ2-7; v_gene: TRBV5-5; d_gene: -; CDR3nt: TGTGCCAGCCGCCTTTGGGGAACCTACGAGCAGTACTTC; CDR3aa: CASRLWGTYEQYF
abundance: -; j_gene: TRBJ1-2; v_gene: TRBV6-4; d_gene: -; CDR3nt: TGTGCCAGCAGTCTAACTCCAGGGTTGGGCTACACCTTC; CDR3aa: CASSLTPGLGYTF
abundance: -; j_gene: TRBJ2-7; v_gene: TRBV19; d_gene: -; CDR3nt: TGTGCCAGTAGTATAGCCCAGGGGCGAGAGCAGTACTTC; CDR3aa: CASSIAQGREQYF
abundance: -; j_gene: TRBJ2-7; v_gene: TRBV2; d_gene: -; CDR3nt: TGTGCCAGCACCATGCGGGATTCCTCCTACGAGCAGTACTTC; CDR3aa: CASTMRDSSYEQYF
abundance: -; j_gene: TRBJ2-7; v_gene: TRBV5-6; d_gene: -; CDR3nt: TGTGCCAGCAGCTTGGGTACGCAGGGCTACGAGCAGTACTTC; CDR3aa: CASSLGTQGYEQYF
abundance: -; j_gene: TRBJ2-7; v_gene: TRBV7-2; d_gene: -; CDR3nt: TGTGCCAGCAGCTTACTCCTAGCGTCGAGCTCCTACGAGCAGTACTTC; CDR3aa: CASSLLLASSSYEQYF
abundance: few; j_gene: TRBJ1-5; v_gene: TRBV6-5; d_gene: -; CDR3nt: TGTGCCAGCAGTTACACCGCAGGTCAGCCCCAGCATTTT; CDR3aa: CASSYTAGQPQHF
abundance: once; j_gene: TRBJ2-1; v_gene: TRBV27; d_gene: -; CDR3nt: TGTGCCAGCAACGGGCCTTGGGATGAGCAGTTCTTC; CDR3aa: CASNGPWDEQFF
abundance: -; j_gene: TRBJ1-4; v_gene: TRBV21-1; d_gene: -; CDR3nt: TGTGCCAGCAGCAATAAGAGGACAACAACTAATGAAAAACTGTTTTTT; CDR3aa: CASSNKRTTTNEKLFF
abundance: -; j_gene: TRBJ2-7; v_gene: TRBV9; d_gene: -; CDR3nt: TGTGCCAGCAGCGTCATGGCAGGGGAGGCCTACGAGCAGTACTTC; CDR3aa: CASSVMAGEAYEQYF
abundance: -; j_gene: TRBJ2-5; v_gene: TRBV15; d_gene: -; CDR3nt: TGTGCCACCAGCCAGACGGGGGCCAGGGGGACCCAGTACTTC; CDR3aa: CATSQTGARGTQYF
abundance: -; j_gene: TRBJ1-2; v_gene: TRBV11-3; d_gene: -; CDR3nt: TGTGCCAGCAGCTTAGAAGCAGGGGACTATGGCTACACCTTC; CDR3aa: CASSLEAGDYGYTF
abundance: -; j_gene: TRBJ2-1; v_gene: TRBV6-5; d_gene: TRBD2; CDR3nt: TGTGCCAGCAGTTACGGTGCGGGGGGGATCAATGAGCAGTTCTTC; CDR3aa: CASSYGAGGINEQFF
abundance: -; j_gene: TRBJ2-1; v_gene: TRBV7-2; d_gene: -; CDR3nt: TGTGCCAGCAGCTTAGTTGTTGGTGGTCTAGTCTCGGTCAATGAGCAGTTCTTC; CDR3aa: CASSLVVGGLVSVNEQFF
abundance: -; j_gene: TRBJ1-1; v_gene: TRBV6-5; d_gene: TRBD1; CDR3nt: TGTGCCAGCAGTTACTCGGGTACAGGGGACACTGAAGCTTTCTTT; CDR3aa: CASSYSGTGDTEAFF
abundance: -; j_gene: TRBJ1-5; v_gene: TRBV10-1; d_gene: TRBD1; CDR3nt: TGCGCCAGGTGGGTAAGTATCCTGGAGCGGGACAGGGAATCTAGCAATCAGCCCCAGCATTTT; CDR3aa: CARWVSILERDRESSNQPQHF
abundance: -; j_gene: TRBJ1-1; v_gene: TRBV7-9; d_gene: -; CDR3nt: TGTGCCAGCAAGACTTCGAACACTGAAGCTTTCTTT; CDR3aa: CASKTSNTEAFF